The 30 T cell receptor beta chains below come from one sample, sequenced in a study. Treg sorting used a CD4+CD25+CD127-/low gate. TCRdb analysed the 5' RACE reads with MiXCR anew, one entry per CDR3 protein. The sample has 62,000 or so distinct CDR3 sequences, less than 30% seen once. The sequenced sample was tumor-infiltrating Tregs sorted from the breast tumor. Receptors originate from a female donor with breast cancer.

The J gene is TRBJ2-5, the V gene TRBV5-1; 9 nucleotides line up with TRBD1. The V segment lost 4 bases and the J segment 4 bases; nucleotides outside the gene matches: 11. CDR1 and CDR2 from the germline V gene are SGHRS and YFSETQ. The CDR3 loop spans 16 amino acids. CDR3 sequence (DNA): TGCGCCAGCAGCCGTACAGGGGGCGCGGTGCGAGAGACCCAGTACTTC. Amino acids: CASSRTGGAVRETQYF.

V usage is TRBV5-1 and J usage is TRBJ2-1; tentatively, D is TRBD1 (5 bases). The CDR3 contains 13 residues. Trimming cost V 4 bases and J 4 bases, with 9 bases left between them. CDR1 and CDR2 (germline): SGHRS, YFSETQ. The chain's CDR3 is CASSRDSYNEQFF. CDR3 sequence (DNA): TGCGCCAGCAGCCGAGACAGTTACAATGAGCAGTTCTTC.

This clonotype was picked up many times. The gene calls are TRBV7-2 and TRBJ2-3; perhaps D is TRBD1 or TRBD2 (5 bases each). The CDR3 is 12 residues long. V was clipped by 4 bases and J by 6 bases, with 8 bases between them. Germline CDR1 SGHTA, CDR2 FQGNSA. Written as DNA, the CDR3 is TGTGCCAGCAGCTCCTGGGGGGATACGCAGTATTTT. The encoded protein is CASSSWGDTQYF.

V usage is TRBV2 and J usage is TRBJ2-1; D is unresolved. The CDR3 covers 15 residues. The V gene lost 1 base and the J gene lost 15 bases, with 22 bases spanning the gap. Germline V CDR1 and CDR2: SNHLY, FYNNEI. The CDR3 region has the DNA TGTGCCAGCAGTGAAGAGGCGGCTGACCTCTCAAAGGCGTTCTTC. Translating it yields CASSEEAADLSKAFF.

Only a few counts were recorded for this clonotype. This chain joins TRBV7-2 and TRBJ1-6, with no clear D. Germline assignment: CDR1 SGHTA and CDR2 FQGNSA. Trimming removed 1 base at V and 7 bases at J, with 5 bases between. The CDR3 is made up of 13 amino acids. CDR3 loop: CASSLDMNSPLHF. The CDR3 bases are TGTGCCAGCAGCTTAGATATGAATTCACCCCTCCACTTT. Filled out from reference TRBV7-2 and TRBJ1-6, the complete variable domain reads GAGVSQSPSNKVTEKGKDVELRCDPISGHTALYWYRQSLGQGLEFLIYFQGNSAPDKSGLPSDRFSAERTGGSVSTLTIQRTQQEDSAVYLCASSLDMNSPLHFGNGTRLTVT.

Of note for this clonotype: A read error may produce the germline difference seen at one junction end. CDR3 protein: CTSSLSLYADTQYF. Here the CDR3 DNA reads TGTACCAGCAGTTTATCCTTATACGCAGATACGCAGTATTTT. The chain couples TRBV27 to TRBJ2-3; D gene ambiguous. CDR1 and CDR2 from the germline V gene are MNHEY and SMNVEV (reference sequence). This CDR3 comprises 14 residues.

The V call is TRBV7-2, the J call TRBJ2-4; 7 bases are shared with TRBD1. The J segment lost 6 bases and the V segment lost 5 bases, leaving 10 bases of the junction unmatched. The CDR3 totals 15 residues. Germline-derived CDR1 and CDR2 are SGHTA and FQGNSA. The CDR3 bases are TGTGCCAGCAGCCCCCCCGGGACAGCAGTAAACATTCAGTACTTC. Its protein is CASSPPGTAVNIQYF.

This clonotype occurred a few times. The chain joins TRBV12-3 or TRBV12-4 to TRBJ2-3; 12 bases are a match to TRBD2. The V and J ends lost 5 bases and 3 bases, in that order; junction bases with no gene match: 6. This CDR3 has 16 residues. DNA for the CDR3: TGTGCCAGCAGTCTACGACTAGCGGGAGTGACAGATACGCAGTATTTT. Translation gives CASSLRLAGVTDTQYF.

On this clonotype itself: A read error may account for a junction end that differs from germline. The genes are TRBV3-1 and TRBJ1-5, with D possibly TRBD1 on 5 matching bases. Germline V CDR1 and CDR2: LGHDT, YNNKEL (reference sequence). The CDR3 is 15 amino acids. For the CDR3, the DNA is TGTGCCAGCAGCCGGGGACGGGGAAGCAATCAGCACCAGCATTTT. Translation: CASSRGRGSNQHQHF.

This clonotype was picked up a small number of times. The chain links TRBV9 to TRBJ2-1; D unresolved. This CDR3 has 15 residues. The germline V gene encodes CDR1 SGDLS and CDR2 YYNGEE. The V end lost 0 bases, the J end lost 0 bases, and 7 bases lay between the germline ends. CDR3 DNA: TGTGCCAGCAGCGTAGACACCCCCTCCTACAATGAGCAGTTCTTC. Protein product: CASSVDTPSYNEQFF.

The V and J genes are TRBV13 and TRBJ2-1; tentatively, D is TRBD2 (6 bases). The germline CDR1 and CDR2 sequences are PRHDT and FYEKMQ (reference sequence). The CDR3 contains 16 residues. The germline V and J ends were trimmed by 2 bases and 3 bases, with 14 bases remaining between them. CDR3 coding DNA: TGTGCCAGCAGCTTAAATGGGGGGTTCGGCTACAATGAGCAGTTCTTC. This translates into CASSLNGGFGYNEQFF.

J is TRBJ2-5 and V is TRBV20-1; 8 nucleotides align to TRBD2. Trimming took 5 bases from V and 4 from J; bases not matched to a gene: 12. The V gene's germline CDR1 is DFQATT and CDR2 SNEGSKA (reference sequence). This CDR3 has 15 amino acids. The CDR3 DNA sequence: TGCAGTGCTCGACCACCCAGCGGGAGAGGAGAGACCCAGTACTTC. This sequence encodes CSARPPSGRGETQYF.

This clonotype came up many times. The chain recombines TRBV5-1 with TRBJ1-5, with 8 bases lining up with TRBD1. V shed 7 bases and J 5 bases; nucleotides not matched to a gene: 5. This CDR3 comprises 13 residues. CDR1 is SGHRS, CDR2 YFSETQ, per germline. The CDR3 region has the DNA TGCGCCAGCCGACAGGGGCGAGATCAGCCCCAGCATTTT. Its translation: CASRQGRDQPQHF.

This clonotype was seen a handful of times. This chain uses TRBV5-1 with TRBJ2-1; 10 bases are a match to TRBD2. CDR3 length: 17 amino acids. In germline, CDR1 is SGHRS, CDR2 YFSETQ. Germline trimming cut 2 bases from V and 5 bases from J; bases unmatched to any gene: 10. As DNA, the CDR3 is TGCGCCAGCAGCTTCTTTCTAGCGGGAGTGCAAAACAATGAGCAGTTCTTC. It translates to CASSFFLAGVQNNEQFF. The full variable domain, with the rest looked up from reference TRBV5-1 and TRBJ2-1, is KAGVTQTPRYLIKTRGQQVTLSCSPISGHRSVSWYQQTPGQGLQFLFEYFSETQRNKGNFPGRFSGRQFSNSRSEMNVSTLELGDSALYLCASSFFLAGVQNNEQFFGPGTRLTVL.

The table lists this clonotype with a few counts. The V call is TRBV7-9, the J call TRBJ2-3; no clear D gene. This CDR3 is built from 11 residues. The V gene lost 3 bases and the J gene lost 5 bases, with 3 bases spanning the gap. The germline gives CDR1 SEHNR, CDR2 FQNEAQ (reference sequence). The DNA of the CDR3 is TGTGCCAGCAGCTTGGTAGATACGCAGTATTTT. It codes for CASSLVDTQYF.

Notes on this clonotype: Its ends do not fully match the called genes, so a read error is possible. The J gene is TRBJ2-3, the V gene TRBV7-7; unclear D gene. CDR1 is SSHAT and CDR2 is FNYEAQ in the germline V gene (reference sequence). The CDR3 is 13 residues long. This CDR3 is CASSLLPTDTQYF. Here the CDR3 DNA reads TGTGCTAGCAGCCTCCTCCCGACAGATACGCAGTATTTT.

Comments on this clonotype: This may be a read error, as it is one base from a much larger clone. This chain connects TRBV12-3 or TRBV12-4 to TRBJ2-7, with unresolved D. CDR3 length equals 11 residues. The CDR3 DNA reads TGTGCCAGCAGTTTGAGGAATAAGCAGTGCTTC. It translates to CASSLRNKQCF.

V gene TRBV6-1 combines with J gene TRBJ1-2; no firm D call. V lost 1 base and J 5 bases, leaving 14 bases between the germline ends. This CDR3 has 15 amino acids. The germline V gene has CDR1 MNHNS and CDR2 SASEGT. The CDR3 sequence is CASSEDRGRIYGYTF. CDR3 DNA: TGTGCCAGCAGTGAAGATCGGGGTCGGATTTATGGCTACACCTTC.

This clonotype has just a few counts. The chain recombines TRBV7-6 with TRBJ2-5, with D perhaps TRBD1 or TRBD2 (6 bases each). Germline-derived CDR1 and CDR2 are SGHVS and FNYEAQ. The V end lost 3 bases, the J end lost 5 bases, and 19 bases lay between the germline ends. The CDR3 extends over 16 amino acids. CDR3 sequence (DNA): TGTGCCAGCAGCTTGGCGGTAACAGGAGGGGGGGAGACCCAGTACTTC. It codes for CASSLAVTGGGETQYF. The whole variable domain, filled in from reference TRBV7-6 and TRBJ2-5, reads GAGVSQSPRYKVTKRGQDVALRCDPISGHVSLYWYRQALGQGPEFLTYFNYEAQQDKSGLPNDRFSAERPEGSISTLTIQRTEQRDSAMYRCASSLAVTGGGETQYFGPGTRLLVL.

CDR3 amino acids: CASTNPFGSGTRNTDTQYF. CDR3 DNA sequence: TGTGCCAGCACCAACCCTTTTGGTAGCGGGACCCGTAACACAGATACGCAGTATTTT. The chain carries TRBV6-2 or TRBV6-3 and TRBJ2-3, with 8 bases aligning to TRBD2. The CDR3 runs 19 residues. Unmatched junction bases numbered 20, after V lost 7 bases and J lost 2 bases. Germline V gives CDR1 MNHEY, CDR2 SVGEGT.

Turning to this clonotype: Germline is not matched at one junction end, which may reflect a read error. The V gene is TRBV28, the J gene TRBJ2-7, with D possibly matching TRBD2 (6 bases). The germline CDR1 and CDR2 sequences are MDHEN and SYDVKM. This CDR3 contains 14 residues. CDR3 region: CANSLERETYEQYF. The CDR3 nucleotides are TGTGCCAACAGTTTAGAACGGGAGACCTACGAGCAGTACTTC.

This clonotype was seen only a few times. The rearrangement uses TRBV7-9 and TRBJ1-2; maybe TRBD1 (6 bases). Germline V gene lookup returns CDR1 SEHNR and CDR2 FQNEAQ (reference sequence). The CDR3 runs 15 residues. Trimming shortened V by 1 base and J by 8 bases, and 17 bases separated the two germline ends. The CDR3 region is CASSLGAGQLGGYTF. The CDR3 bases are TGTGCCAGCAGCTTAGGGGCCGGACAGTTGGGCGGCTACACCTTC.

This rearrangement joins TRBV12-3 or TRBV12-4 to TRBJ2-3, with TRBD1 identical over 7 bases. V was pared by 5 bases and J by 13 bases, with 15 bases of the junction left unmatched. This CDR3 spans 14 amino acids. The CDR3: CASSRLGVQGEEYF. The CDR3 bases are TGTGCCAGCAGTCGCCTCGGGGTTCAGGGGGAAGAGTATTTT.

This clonotype was observed a few times. The chain joins TRBV10-1 to TRBJ2-1; TRBD2 aligns across 7 bases. The J segment lost 5 bases and the V segment lost 4 bases, leaving 8 bases of the junction unmatched. The CDR3 has 15 amino acids. Germline V lookup: CDR1 WNHNN, CDR2 SYGVQD (reference sequence). DNA of the CDR3: TGCGCCAGCAGTGGGGGGGGACTGGATGACAATGAGCAGTTCTTC. It is translated as CASSGGGLDDNEQFF.

This sequence joins TRBV9 and TRBJ2-5, with D perhaps matching TRBD1 (6 bases). The germline gives CDR1 SGDLS, CDR2 YYNGEE. With 3 bases removed from V and 5 bases from J, the gap between germline ends came to 17 bases. The CDR3 is 15 residues long. CDR3 in amino acids: CASSAQGLGSETQYF. The DNA for the CDR3 is TGTGCCAGCAGCGCCCAGGGGTTGGGATCGGAGACCCAGTACTTC.

This clonotype has just one count. V is TRBV20-1 and J is TRBJ2-7; possibly TRBD1 for D (6 bases). CDR1 and CDR2 (germline): DFQATT, SNEGSKA (reference sequence). Trimming shortened V by 5 bases and J by 6 bases, and 26 bases separated the two germline ends. The CDR3 sequence is 16 residues long. CDR3 in DNA: TGCAGTGCTCAATTGATCGGGACAAAGGGTCTAGGCGAGCAGTACTTC. This codes for CSAQLIGTKGLGEQYF.

This clonotype has a handful of counts. The chain recombines TRBV20-1 with TRBJ2-3; 11 bases align to TRBD2. The CDR3 runs 15 residues. V dropped 4 bases and J dropped 4; count of bases not matched to a gene: 7. CDR1 and CDR2 (germline): DFQATT, SNEGSKA (reference sequence). The CDR3: CSAITSSGRSDTQYF. The DNA for the CDR3 is TGCAGTGCTATAACCTCTAGCGGGAGGTCAGATACGCAGTATTTT.

The chain uses TRBV7-2 and TRBJ2-6, with unresolved D. V was trimmed by 3 bases and J by 0 bases, leaving 6 bases between them. The CDR3 spans 15 residues. Germline loops: CDR1 SGHTA, CDR2 FQGNSA. CDR3 region: CASSFAVSGANVLTF. The CDR3 DNA reads as TGTGCCAGCAGCTTTGCCGTCTCTGGGGCCAACGTCCTGACTTTC.

This clonotype turned up a few times. This chain links TRBV5-1 with TRBJ1-1; D gene unclear. This CDR3 has 14 amino acids. Germline CDR1 is SGHRS and CDR2 is YFSETQ. V was clipped by 4 bases and J by 5 bases, with 15 bases between them. Here the CDR3 reads CASSTGLDGTEAFF. CDR3 sequence (DNA): TGCGCCAGCAGCACCGGACTCGACGGGACTGAAGCTTTCTTT.

This clonotype appeared a few times. V gene TRBV12-3 or TRBV12-4 combines with J gene TRBJ2-3; D not certain. Trimming took off 1 base at V and 1 base at J, with 6 bases between the two ends. This CDR3 has 14 amino acids. The CDR3 sequence: CASSLGAGTDTQYF. The CDR3 nucleotides are TGTGCCAGCAGTTTAGGAGCCGGCACAGATACGCAGTATTTT.